In its sample, the clone carrying this TCR beta chain was seen many times. What it binds is not known. The sample comes from a study of human T cells and chemical hapten exposure. Background on the study: Scalp application of diphenylcyclopropenone was performed weekly in patients across the entire roughly 26-week study.

With V trimmed by 5 bases and J by 9 bases, 9 bases remained unmatched. The germline V gene encodes CDR1 SNHLY and CDR2 FYNNEI. CDR3 length equals 15 residues. TCRdb itself ran the RACE reads through MiXCR, one entry per CDR3 protein. The table includes roughly 360,000 distinct CDR3 sequences, nearly 5% detected once. General observations from the study: The formation of large CDR3 similarity clusters by expanded TCRs significantly exceeded that of controls.

Described time point: patch test 1, 2 weeks after DPC sensitization. Treatment here: therapeutic diphenylcyclopropenone sensitization with weekly scalp DPC. Sequencing started from total RNA isolated from unfractionated whole blood. Sequencing used whole blood, obtained in connection with sensitization to the hapten diphenylcyclopropenone (DPC). This clonotype originated in a woman between 50 and 59 years old with alopecia areata. Some clones in this sample may be carry-over from other donors' samples. The chain uses TRBV2 and TRBJ2-1; 11 nucleotides match TRBD2. Here the CDR3 DNA reads TGTGCCAGCAGTAAGACTAGCGGGGTCATTGTTGAGCAGTTCTTC. Its protein product is CASSKTSGVIVEQFF.